A single sample is the source of the 30 T cell receptor beta chains below, sequenced in a study of T cells in Graves' hyperthyroidism and ophthalmopathy. Authors of the study amplified TCR beta CDR3 regions from RNA transcripts. Primed by the HTBI set, a first-round RT-PCR was run on the TCR CDR3. Using its own MiXCR run on the multiplex PCR reads, TCRdb lists one record per CDR3 protein. The sample comprises approximately 360,000 distinct CDR3 sequences, approximately 14% of which are singletons, and 25% to 30% rests with the top ten. The specimen was blood. Receptor source: a young woman with Graves' hyperthyroidism that later progressed to Graves' ophthalmopathy.

J is TRBJ2-5 and V is TRBV15; unclear D gene. V was cut by 0 bases and J by 5 bases, with 7 bases left in between. The CDR3 has 13 amino acids. Germline loops: CDR1 LNHNV, CDR2 YYDKDF (reference sequence). CDR3 sequence (DNA): TGTGCCACCAGCAGAGATATAAGGGAGACCCAGTACTTC. Encoded protein: CATSRDIRETQYF.

The chain recombines TRBV7-9 with TRBJ2-1, with 15 positions matching TRBD2. Trimming cost V 4 bases and J 0 bases; bases outside gene matches: 7. Looked up from germline, CDR1 is SEHNR and CDR2 is FQNEAQ (reference sequence). This CDR3 is 19 amino acids long. CDR3 amino acids: CASSWTSGRGMSSYNEQFF. The CDR3 coding sequence is TGTGCCAGCAGCTGGACTAGCGGGAGGGGAATGAGCTCCTACAATGAGCAGTTCTTC.

This clonotype was seen many times. V and J are TRBV27 and TRBJ2-4, with 8 bases identical to TRBD1. The CDR3 has 16 residues. Trimming at V came to 4 bases and at J to 0 bases, leaving 5 bases not matched to a gene. The germline CDR1 and CDR2 sequences are MNHEY and SMNVEV (reference sequence). CDR3 sequence: CASSSRTGLAKNIQYF. DNA for the CDR3: TGTGCCAGCAGTTCCAGGACAGGGCTAGCCAAAAACATTCAGTACTTC.

Comments on this clonotype: This may arise from a read error, as a much more abundant clone is one base away. The chain joins TRBV13 to TRBJ2-7; 11 positions agree with TRBD1. The ends lost 8 bases at V and 7 bases at J; junction bases unmatched: 16. The CDR3 consists of 16 residues. Germline loops: CDR1 PRHDT, CDR2 FYEKMQ (reference sequence). The CDR3 loop is CASGPSPGQGAGEQYF. The CDR3 DNA follows: TGTGCCAGCGGCCCCTCCCCCGGACAGGGGGCAGGAGAGCAGTACTTC.

This clonotype was counted between two and nine times. J is TRBJ2-1 and V is TRBV28; tentative D call: TRBD1 (6 bases). The ends were cut back, 7 bases at V and 9 bases at J, with 22 bases in the middle. This CDR3 region has 15 residues. Germline V CDR1 and CDR2: MDHEN, SYDVKM. Here the CDR3 reads CASMEAGELVSEQFF. DNA for the CDR3: TGTGCCAGCATGGAGGCAGGGGAGTTGGTGAGTGAGCAGTTCTTC.

This clonotype was counted a few times. The chain uses TRBV4-3 and TRBJ1-4; perhaps TRBD1 as D (5 bases). This CDR3 is 15 amino acids long. Germline values: CDR1 LGHNA, CDR2 YSLEER. Between the trimmed V and J ends, which lost 1 base and 0 bases, there was a span of 6 bases. CDR3 in DNA: TGCGCCAGCAGCCAAGCGGGGGCAACTAATGAAAAACTGTTTTTT. This gives the protein CASSQAGATNEKLFF.

This clonotype was counted at least ten times. The chain is built from TRBV4-2 and TRBJ1-1, with D possibly being TRBD1 (6 bases). V gave up 0 bases and J gave up 1 base, with 9 bases separating them. Per the germline V gene, CDR1 is LGHNA and CDR2 is YNFKEQ. This CDR3 has 15 amino acids. This chain's CDR3 is CASSQDSGANTEAFF. CDR3 nucleotide sequence: TGTGCCAGCAGCCAAGATTCAGGGGCGAACACTGAAGCTTTCTTT.

The chain has TRBV6-1 and TRBJ2-4, with 9 nucleotides matching TRBD2. This CDR3 spans 17 amino acids. Germline values: CDR1 MNHNS, CDR2 SASEGT. The V gene end was trimmed by 8 bases and the J gene end by 4 bases; junction bases not matched to a gene: 15. This CDR3 is CASSRSAGGLSKNIQYF. In nucleotides, the CDR3 is TGTGCCAGCTCAAGGTCAGCGGGAGGCCTAAGTAAAAACATTCAGTACTTC.

The chain couples TRBV28 to TRBJ1-2; a possible D gene is TRBD1 (5 bases). CDR3 size: 14 residues. V lost 3 bases and J 4 bases, leaving 12 bases between the germline ends. From germline, CDR1 is MDHEN and CDR2 SYDVKM. This CDR3 is CASSFGAGTYGYTF. DNA of the CDR3: TGTGCCAGCAGTTTCGGGGCAGGGACCTATGGCTACACCTTC.

The chain carries TRBV10-3 and TRBJ2-2; perhaps TRBD2 as D (6 bases). The germline CDR1 and CDR2 sequences are ENHRY and SYGVKD. This CDR3 contains 12 residues. V shed 9 bases and J shed 2 bases, with 7 bases lying between them. CDR3 region: CAMRGNTGELFF. The CDR3, as DNA: TGTGCCATGCGGGGAAACACCGGGGAGCTGTTTTTT.

This clonotype was observed many times. The rearrangement uses TRBV7-2 and TRBJ2-5; 10 bases are a match to TRBD1. The CDR3 consists of 14 residues. V gave up 2 bases and J gave up 10 bases; unmatched junction bases: 7. CDR1 is SGHTA, CDR2 FQGNSA, per germline. This CDR3 reads CASSLIGTGDLQYF. The CDR3 DNA reads as TGTGCCAGCAGCTTAATCGGGACAGGGGATCTCCAGTACTTC.

The CDR3, as DNA: TGTGCCAGCAGTTATTTCCGGGACTCGGACCTCTTAGGGGCCAACGTCCTGACTTTC. It specifies CASSYFRDSDLLGANVLTF. The chain joins TRBV13 to TRBJ2-6; TRBD2 is a possible D gene (6 bases). V shed 6 bases and J shed 4 bases, with 25 bases lying between them. The CDR3 contains 19 residues. Looked up from germline, CDR1 is PRHDT and CDR2 is FYEKMQ (reference sequence).

This clonotype has just one count. The chain couples TRBV5-1 to TRBJ1-3; no reliable D call. The CDR3 is 13 amino acids. Trimming stripped 6 bases from V and 6 bases from J, with 13 bases between. Germline CDR1 is SGHRS and CDR2 is YFSETQ. CDR3 bases: TGCGCCAGCAAACCTAGTCGGGCAAACACCATATATTTT. This sequence encodes CASKPSRANTIYF.

This clonotype has a count of ten or more. The DNA for the CDR3 is TGTGCCAGCAGTTTGGTCGGCCCGTCCTACGAGCAGTACTTC. Protein product: CASSLVGPSYEQYF. The J gene is TRBJ2-7, the V gene TRBV27; D is unresolved. The CDR3 covers 14 residues. V was pared by 3 bases and J by 1 base, with 10 bases between. Per germline, CDR1 MNHEY and CDR2 SMNVEV (reference sequence).

This clonotype was detected many times. The chain joins TRBV6-1 to TRBJ2-7, with D unclear. The CDR3 extends over 13 amino acids. V shed 5 bases and J shed 2 bases, with 10 bases lying between them. Looked up from germline, CDR1 is MNHNS and CDR2 is SASEGT. The CDR3 DNA reads TGTGCCAGCAGTTTAAGTGCGCCCTACGAGCAGTACTTC. This sequence encodes CASSLSAPYEQYF.

This clonotype has only a few counts. At one boundary the junction diverges from the germline segment, which might be a read error. The chain is built from TRBV7-9 and TRBJ2-7, with D hard to call. The CDR3 is 14 amino acids. Germline values: CDR1 SEHNR, CDR2 FQNEAQ (reference sequence). CDR3 sequence reads: CASSTKQRSYEQCF. The CDR3 DNA is TGTGCCAGCAGCACCAAGCAACGCTCCTACGAGCAGTGCTTC.

This clonotype appeared many times. V usage is TRBV20-1 and J usage is TRBJ2-7; 7 bases align to TRBD1. V shed 6 bases, J shed 2 bases, and the junction held 19 bases outside the gene matches. CDR3 length: 17 amino acids. Germline V lookup: CDR1 DFQATT, CDR2 SNEGSKA (reference sequence). For the CDR3, the DNA is TGCAGTGCCAAGGGACAGCCCGTGGGTGCCCCCGCCTACGAGCAGTACTTC. Translating it yields CSAKGQPVGAPAYEQYF.

This clonotype appeared a few times. This CDR3 is CASSVSPGGTEAFF. The CDR3 DNA reads as TGTGCCAGCAGCGTCAGTCCGGGGGGCACTGAAGCTTTCTTT. The genes are TRBV9 and TRBJ1-1, with D maybe TRBD1 (5 bases). The germline V gene encodes CDR1 SGDLS and CDR2 YYNGEE. With 2 bases removed from V and 4 bases from J, the gap between germline ends came to 12 bases. CDR3 length: 14 residues.

This clonotype was seen only a few times. CDR3 coding DNA: TGTGCCAGCAGCCCGAAGGGCCAGGGGGCGTCGGGAGAGGTGGAAGCTTTCTTT. Its translation is CASSPKGQGASGEVEAFF. The rearrangement links TRBV7-9 to TRBJ1-1, with 8 nucleotides matching TRBD1. The CDR3 has 18 amino acids. The germline gives CDR1 SEHNR, CDR2 FQNEAQ (reference sequence). V was clipped by 5 bases and J by 8 bases; unmatched bases: 22.

This clonotype was detected ten times or more. V gene TRBV28 combines with J gene TRBJ1-5; weak D call: TRBD1 (6 bases). The V end was cut by 8 bases, the J end by 5 bases, with 19 bases between. This CDR3 contains 15 residues. CDR1 is MDHEN, CDR2 SYDVKM, per germline. CDR3 region: CASAPGTPSDQPQHF. In nucleotides, the CDR3 is TGTGCCAGCGCCCCCGGGACACCTTCGGATCAGCCCCAGCATTTT.

Many counts were recorded for this clonotype. This sequence joins TRBV2 and TRBJ1-4, with unresolved D. CDR3 length: 14 residues. The V end lost 4 bases, the J end lost 0 bases, and 6 bases lay between the germline ends. Germline V gene data show CDR1 as SNHLY and CDR2 as FYNNEI. Here the CDR3 DNA reads TGTGCCAGCAGTGTTGCATCAACTAATGAAAAACTGTTTTTT. The encoded protein is CASSVASTNEKLFF. Full variable domain (missing parts from reference TRBV2 and TRBJ1-4): EPEVTQTPSHQVTQMGQEVILRCVPISNHLYFYWYRQILGQKVEFLVSFYNNEISEKSEIFDDQFSVERPDGSNFTLKIRSTKLEDSAMYFCASSVASTNEKLFFGSGTQLSVL.

Only a few counts were recorded for this clonotype. The J gene is TRBJ2-1, the V gene TRBV5-1; D is possibly TRBD1 (6 bases). Germline V gene sequence: CDR1 SGHRS, CDR2 YFSETQ. The V end lost 0 bases, the J end lost 5 bases, and 12 bases lay between the germline ends. The CDR3 is 15 amino acids. CDR3 sequence reads: CASSLVQGSNNEQFF. CDR3 DNA: TGCGCCAGCAGCTTGGTCCAGGGGTCCAACAATGAGCAGTTCTTC.

V usage is TRBV20-1 and J usage is TRBJ2-7; weak D call: TRBD2 (5 bases). Trimming left V 0 bases short and J 2 bases short, with 14 bases between. Germline lookup yields CDR1 DFQATT and CDR2 SNEGSKA (reference sequence). The CDR3 length is 15 residues. Written as DNA, the CDR3 is TGCAGTGCTAGAGATCGGTCGGGAAAAACCTACGAGCAGTACTTC. It specifies CSARDRSGKTYEQYF.

In this sample, this clonotype turned up many times. The chain joins TRBV30 to TRBJ2-1, with 10 bases identical to TRBD2. The CDR3 is made up of 15 amino acids. Losses at the gene ends were 0 bases for V and 4 bases for J; bases not matched to a gene: 3. In germline, CDR1 is GTSNPN, CDR2 SVGIG (reference sequence). CDR3 residues: CAWSVGTSAYNEQFF. CDR3 nucleotides: TGTGCCTGGAGTGTCGGGACTAGCGCGTACAATGAGCAGTTCTTC.

This clonotype appeared a few times. The chain carries TRBV4-3 and TRBJ2-1; perhaps TRBD2 as D (5 bases). Germline V gives CDR1 LGHNA, CDR2 YSLEER. V was clipped by 0 bases and J by 6 bases, with 18 bases between them. The CDR3 has 17 amino acids. CDR3 nucleotides: TGCGCCAGCAGCCAAGATCCACAGCGGTATCCAGTCAATGAGCAGTTCTTC. Amino acids: CASSQDPQRYPVNEQFF.

The rearrangement links TRBV20-1 to TRBJ1-2, with unresolved D. V dropped 3 bases and J dropped 1 base, with 9 bases sitting between them. Germline V gives CDR1 DFQATT, CDR2 SNEGSKA (reference sequence). The length of the CDR3 is 13 residues. DNA for the CDR3: TGCAGTGCTAGGTCGTCAGATAACTATGGCTACACCTTC. Translating it yields CSARSSDNYGYTF.

This clonotype has ten or more counts. As DNA, the CDR3 is TGTGCCAGCAGTCGGACCGGGACAAGCTACGAGCAGTACTTC. Amino acids: CASSRTGTSYEQYF. The chain recombines TRBV6-1 with TRBJ2-7; D is perhaps TRBD1 (6 bases). This CDR3 spans 14 amino acids. In germline, CDR1 is MNHNS, CDR2 SASEGT. Trimming left V 5 bases short and J 3 bases short, with 14 bases between.

Many counts were recorded for this clonotype. V usage is TRBV6-2 or TRBV6-3 and J usage is TRBJ2-7; the D gene is possibly TRBD1 (6 bases). The germline V and J ends were trimmed by 6 bases and 3 bases, with 15 bases remaining between them. The CDR3 contains 14 residues. CDR1 and CDR2 (germline): MNHEY, SVGEGT. CDR3 nucleotide sequence: TGTGCCAGCAGCCCCCGAGGGGGTAACTACGAGCAGTACTTC. This codes for CASSPRGGNYEQYF.

As concerns this clonotype: A much more abundant neighbour one base away suggests this may be a read error. This chain links TRBV6-5 with TRBJ1-1, with D unresolved. The ends were cut back, 2 bases at V and 6 bases at J, with 4 bases in the middle. Germline-derived CDR1 and CDR2 are MNHEY and SVGAGI. The CDR3 spans 11 residues. DNA for the CDR3: TGTGCCAGCAGTTACCCCCCTGAAGCTTTCTTT. It specifies CASSYPPEAFF.

This sequence joins TRBV20-1 and TRBJ1-2; D uncertain. The V gene lost 2 bases and the J gene lost 4 bases, with 8 bases spanning the gap. The CDR3 sequence is 12 residues long. Per the germline V gene, CDR1 is DFQATT and CDR2 is SNEGSKA (reference sequence). In DNA, the CDR3 is TGCAGTGCTAGACCCCCAGGCTATGGCTACACCTTC. Protein product: CSARPPGYGYTF.